These 11 T cell receptor beta chains share one sample of origin, sequenced in a study of blood T cells in healthy people across ages (dated by TCRdb to about 2015). The protocol used for the library was 5' RACE. These reads were obtained on an Illumina HiSeq 2500. A second about 7 to 12 cycle PCR used a sample-barcoded 5' primer and a J-beta primer mix. The public reads were quality trimmed at Q25 with fastp and then assembled into clones with MiXCR by TCRdb, keeping productive beta chains. CDR3 protein sequences are deduplicated, and each keeps its most common genes and DNA. The sample contains about 640,000 distinct CDR3 sequences, about 54% of them found a single time. The top ten constitute roughly 34% of the sample. The sequencing sample was made of blood. These receptor sequences come from a man aged 55 to 70 in good health.

This chain connects TRBV3-1 to TRBJ2-7; D remains unclear. Trimming left V 2 bases short and J 2 bases short, with 4 bases between. CDR1 LGHDT and CDR2 YNNKEL come from the germline V gene (reference sequence). There are 12 residues in the CDR3. CDR3 in DNA: TGTGCCAGCAGCCAACCCCCCTACGAGCAGTACTTC. Its protein is CASSQPPYEQYF.

This clonotype was found a few times. The chain is built from TRBV7-9 and TRBJ1-5; no definite D call. The germline V and J ends were trimmed by 5 bases and 8 bases, with 10 bases remaining between them. This CDR3 is 12 amino acids long. The germline gives CDR1 SEHNR, CDR2 FQNEAQ (reference sequence). In nucleotides, the CDR3 is TGTGCCAGCAGCCCCCCGGCGGAGCCCCAGCATTTT. Encoded protein: CASSPPAEPQHF.

In the case of this clonotype: A much larger clone lies one base from this, so it may be a read error. The V call is TRBV5-6, the J call TRBJ2-7; 7 nucleotides match TRBD1. The length of the CDR3 is 13 residues. Looked up from germline, CDR1 is SGHDT and CDR2 is YYEEEE. Trimming took 0 bases from V and 12 from J; bases not matched to a gene: 9. The CDR3 sequence is CASSLDTGETRYF. The CDR3 DNA sequence: TGTGCCAGCAGCTTGGATACAGGGGAGACCCGGTACTTC.

In the case of this clonotype: At one end the junction does not follow the germline gene, possibly because of a read error. The V and J genes are TRBV6-2 or TRBV6-3 and TRBJ2-5, with 7 bases that match TRBD1. CDR1 and CDR2 from the germline V gene are MNHEY and SVGEGT. The CDR3 contains 14 residues. The CDR3 sequence: CASSFYRGEETKYF. In DNA form, the CDR3 reads TGTGCCAGCAGTTTCTACAGGGGAGAGGAGACCAAGTACTTC.

This chain connects TRBV3-1 to TRBJ2-3; 8 bases align to TRBD2. From germline, CDR1 is LGHDT and CDR2 YNNKEL (reference sequence). The V and J ends lost 1 base and 7 bases, in that order; junction bases with no gene match: 10. The CDR3 runs to 16 residues. CDR3 in amino acids: CASSQGALAGGNTQYF. The CDR3 DNA sequence: TGTGCCAGCAGCCAAGGTGCCCTAGCGGGTGGGAATACGCAGTATTTT.

At least ten counts were recorded for this clonotype. The chain joins TRBV28 to TRBJ1-2; no reliable D call. The CDR3 is 14 amino acids. The V end was cut by 4 bases, the J end by 2 bases, with 11 bases between. Per germline, CDR1 MDHEN and CDR2 SYDVKM. This CDR3 is CASSSSPLNYGYTF. The CDR3 coding sequence is TGTGCCAGCAGTTCCTCCCCCTTGAACTATGGCTACACCTTC.

The CDR3 coding sequence is TGCAGTGCGGCTACTTTCCAGGGACTAGCGGGGGGCTCGGGGTACAATGAGCAGTTCTTC. Its translation: CSAATFQGLAGGSGYNEQFF. The genes are TRBV20-1 and TRBJ2-1, with 15 bases fitting TRBD2. The germline V gene has CDR1 DFQATT and CDR2 SNEGSKA (reference sequence). The CDR3 extends over 20 amino acids. The V and J ends lost 6 bases and 4 bases, in that order; junction bases with no gene match: 19.

This chain joins TRBV10-3 and TRBJ1-5; TRBD1 aligns across 9 bases. This CDR3 is built from 14 residues. J gave up 5 bases and V 10 bases, and 9 bases lay outside the gene matches. The germline CDR1 and CDR2 sequences are ENHRY and SYGVKD. The CDR3 DNA follows: TGTGCCACCAAAAGACAGGGGGGTGATCAGCCCCAGCATTTT. Protein product: CATKRQGGDQPQHF.

The chain links TRBV20-1 to TRBJ2-3; TRBD2 matches at 14 bases. The V segment lost 6 bases and the J segment 4 bases; nucleotides outside the gene matches: 3. CDR1 is DFQATT, CDR2 SNEGSKA, per germline (reference sequence). The CDR3 consists of 14 residues. CDR3 sequence (DNA): TGCAGTGCCCAGACTAGCGGGGGGGCAGATACGCAGTATTTT. As protein: CSAQTSGGADTQYF.

V and J are TRBV10-2 and TRBJ1-6; D call uncertain. Per germline, CDR1 WSHSY and CDR2 SAAADI. V lost 3 bases, J lost 4 bases, and 10 bases lay in between. The CDR3 totals 15 residues. Here the CDR3 reads CASSDRQPYNSPLHF. CDR3 DNA: TGCGCCAGCAGTGATCGGCAGCCTTATAATTCACCCCTCCACTTT.

The chain employs TRBV18 and TRBJ2-7; D uncertain. CDR1 and CDR2 (germline): KGHSH, LQKENI. Trimming took off 6 bases at V and 0 bases at J, with 12 bases between the two ends. The CDR3 has 14 amino acids. The CDR3 here is CASSRNRNSYEQYF. The CDR3 bases are TGTGCCAGCTCCCGGAACAGAAACTCCTACGAGCAGTACTTC.